Each of the 26 T cell receptor beta chains below was sequenced from the same sample in a study of cytomegalovirus exposure and HLA in healthy donors. The study ran its PCR with 60 Vbeta and 13 Jbeta primers. The assay was immunoSEQ multiplex PCR, and TCRdb's table has in-frame clones only and misses some. The repertoire table contains approximately 110,000 clones. The sample consisted of PBMCs. Receptor source: a man younger than 35 in good health and CMV-seronegative.

The rearrangement joins TRBV9 to TRBJ2-1; TRBD2 matches at 11 bases. Trimming cost V 4 bases and J 0 bases; bases outside gene matches: 3. CDR1 and CDR2 (germline): SGDLS, YYNGEE. There are 16 residues in the CDR3. CDR3 sequence (DNA): TGTGCCAGCAGCCTGGGACTAGCGGTCTCCTACAATGAGCAGTTCTTC. Translated: CASSLGLAVSYNEQFF.

The V and J genes are TRBV5-6 and TRBJ1-1, with TRBD1 identical over 7 bases. Per the germline V gene, CDR1 is SGHDT and CDR2 is YYEEEE. V lost 4 bases, J lost 0 bases, and 6 bases stayed unmatched. This CDR3 has 15 amino acids. The CDR3 region is CASSLETGLNTEAFF. The CDR3 DNA reads TGTGCCAGCAGCCTAGAGACAGGGTTGAACACTGAAGCTTTCTTT.

The V call is TRBV5-1, the J call TRBJ2-5; the match to TRBD2 covers 10 bases. This CDR3 has 16 amino acids. Germline loops: CDR1 SGHRS, CDR2 YFSETQ. Trimming at V came to 4 bases and at J to 3 bases, leaving 9 bases not matched to a gene. The CDR3 protein is CASSQGLAEYKETQYF. CDR3 coding DNA: TGCGCCAGCAGCCAAGGACTAGCGGAATATAAAGAGACCCAGTACTTC.

The chain has TRBV9 and TRBJ1-4; 9 bases fit TRBD1. V gave up 2 bases and J gave up 5 bases; unmatched junction bases: 4. Germline-derived CDR1 and CDR2 are SGDLS and YYNGEE. This CDR3 spans 15 amino acids. CDR3 DNA: TGTGCCAGCAGCGTCTGGGACAGGGAAAATGAAAAACTGTTTTTT. This translates into CASSVWDRENEKLFF.

The rearrangement links TRBV7-9 to TRBJ2-7, with a weak D call TRBD1 (6 bases). Trimming took 0 bases from V and 2 from J, leaving 14 bases between them. The CDR3 spans 16 residues. Germline CDR1 SEHNR, CDR2 FQNEAQ (reference sequence). Written as DNA, the CDR3 is TGTGCCAGCAGCTTAGCTGGGGGCGTAATCACCTACGAGCAGTACTTC. It yields the protein CASSLAGGVITYEQYF.

This chain links TRBV5-1 with TRBJ2-4, with a weak D call TRBD1 (6 bases). V lost 1 base to trimming and J lost 8 bases, with 13 bases between them. The germline gives CDR1 SGHRS, CDR2 YFSETQ. This CDR3 is built from 14 residues. The CDR3 is CASSLKAGVDIQYF. The CDR3 DNA reads as TGCGCCAGCAGCTTGAAGGCAGGGGTCGACATTCAGTACTTC.

The chain has TRBV4-1 and TRBJ1-2; 10 bases fit TRBD1. The CDR3 has 14 amino acids. Losses at the gene ends were 4 bases for V and 7 bases for J; bases not matched to a gene: 6. Germline CDR1 MGHRA, CDR2 YSYEKL. This CDR3 reads CASSRDRGRFGYTF. The CDR3 bases are TGCGCCAGCAGCCGAGACAGGGGGCGGTTTGGCTACACCTTC.

The chain is built from TRBV2 and TRBJ1-5; 10 bases are a match to TRBD1. V shed 8 bases and J 7 bases; nucleotides not matched to a gene: 8. The CDR3 length is 14 residues. The germline CDR1 and CDR2 sequences are SNHLY and FYNNEI. As DNA, the CDR3 is TGTGCCAGCGAATCGGGACAGGGGACGCAGCCCCAGCATTTT. Protein product: CASESGQGTQPQHF. The variable domain in full, with the rest retrieved from reference TRBV2 and TRBJ1-5, is EPEVTQTPSHQVTQMGQEVILRCVPISNHLYFYWYRQILGQKVEFLVSFYNNEISEKSEIFDDQFSVERPDGSNFTLKIRSTKLEDSAMYFCASESGQGTQPQHFGDGTRLSIL.

V and J are TRBV28 and TRBJ1-1; D possibly corresponds to TRBD1 (5 bases). The V end was cut by 3 bases, the J end by 5 bases, with 7 bases between. The germline V gene encodes CDR1 MDHEN and CDR2 SYDVKM. The CDR3 is 12 amino acids. In DNA, the CDR3 is TGTGCCAGCAGTTTTGGGGGGACTGAAGCTTTCTTT. Amino acid sequence: CASSFGGTEAFF.

The chain is built from TRBV19 and TRBJ1-2, with D tentatively TRBD1 (5 bases). The CDR3 contains 14 residues. CDR1 is LNHDA, CDR2 SQIVND, per germline (reference sequence). The V gene lost 7 bases and the J gene lost 0 bases, with 12 bases spanning the gap. CDR3 sequence reads: CASTLQGANYGYTF. CDR3 nucleotide sequence: TGTGCCAGTACCCTTCAGGGTGCTAACTATGGCTACACCTTC. Supplemented by reference TRBV19 and TRBJ1-2, the full variable domain reads DGGITQSPKYLFRKEGQNVTLSCEQNLNHDAMYWYRQDPGQGLRLIYYSQIVNDFQKGDIAEGYSVSREKKESFPLTVTSAQKNPTAFYLCASTLQGANYGYTFGSGTRLTVV.

V and J are TRBV6-1 and TRBJ1-5; no firm D call. The CDR3 sequence is 12 residues long. Germline V lookup: CDR1 MNHNS, CDR2 SASEGT. V was trimmed by 8 bases and J by 0 bases, leaving 5 bases between them. The CDR3 DNA is TGTGCCAGCCACAATAGCAATCAGCCCCAGCATTTT. It codes for CASHNSNQPQHF.

V is TRBV2 and J is TRBJ2-3; 14 nucleotides agree with TRBD2. V shed 8 bases and J 0 bases; nucleotides not matched to a gene: 7. The CDR3 has 17 residues. Germline lookup yields CDR1 SNHLY and CDR2 FYNNEI. The CDR3 region is CASRRLAGGESTDTQYF. CDR3 bases: TGTGCCAGCCGCCGACTAGCGGGGGGGGAGAGCACAGATACGCAGTATTTT.

V gene TRBV9 combines with J gene TRBJ2-7; 7 positions agree with TRBD1. Germline CDR1 reads SGDLS; CDR2 reads YYNGEE. The length of the CDR3 is 15 residues. With 3 bases clipped from V and 2 bases from J, the junction kept 8 bases outside the gene matches. The CDR3 DNA reads TGTGCCAGCAGCGCGACAACGACAGGGACCTACGAGCAGTACTTC. Protein product: CASSATTTGTYEQYF.

As for this clone: The germline gene is not matched at one end of the junction; a read error may be the cause. J is TRBJ2-1 and V is TRBV5-1; the match to TRBD2 covers 13 bases. The CDR3 covers 13 residues. CDR1 and CDR2 from the germline V gene are SGHRS and YFSETQ. The CDR3 bases are TGCGCCAGCAGCTTAACTAGCGGGGGGGCCTTGCTCTTC. Amino acid sequence: CASSLTSGGALLF.

This chain links TRBV6-5 with TRBJ2-5; 8 bases map to TRBD1. CDR3 length: 14 residues. V lost 5 bases to trimming and J lost 1 base; unmatched junction nucleotides: 3. Germline CDR1 reads MNHEY; CDR2 reads SVGAGI. CDR3 sequence reads: CASSARGLQETQYF. The CDR3 DNA reads as TGTGCCAGCAGTGCCAGGGGGCTCCAAGAGACCCAGTACTTC.

V and J are TRBV6-5 and TRBJ1-5, with D tentatively TRBD1 (5 bases). Germline V gene lookup returns CDR1 MNHEY and CDR2 SVGAGI. Trimming removed 6 bases at V and 6 bases at J, with 15 bases between. The CDR3 contains 14 residues. The CDR3 reads CASSPQGGSQPQHF. CDR3 nucleotides: TGTGCCAGCAGCCCCCAGGGCGGGAGTCAGCCCCAGCATTTT.

This chain links TRBV23-1 with TRBJ1-3; possibly TRBD1 for D (6 bases). TRBV23-1 is designated an ORF whose function remains uncertain. The ends were cut back, 2 bases at V and 4 bases at J, with 9 bases in the middle. The length of the CDR3 is 14 residues. Here the CDR3 DNA reads TGCGCCAGCAGTCAACAGGGGCCGGGAAACACCATATATTTT. Translation gives CASSQQGPGNTIYF.

The chain couples TRBV14 to TRBJ2-2, with 8 nucleotides matching TRBD2. This CDR3 region has 20 residues. Germline V CDR1 and CDR2: SGHDN, FVKESK. V was pared by 2 bases and J by 6 bases, with 20 bases of the junction left unmatched. The CDR3: CASSQREGAQRGPPPGELFF. The CDR3 bases are TGTGCCAGCAGCCAAAGGGAGGGAGCCCAGCGGGGGCCCCCACCCGGGGAGCTGTTTTTT.

The V call is TRBV5-4, the J call TRBJ1-2; TRBD1 matches 7 bases. J gave up 2 bases and V 2 bases, and 3 bases lay outside the gene matches. The germline V gene has CDR1 SGHNT and CDR2 YYREEE (reference sequence). CDR3 length equals 14 residues. For the CDR3, the DNA is TGTGCCAGCAGCTTAAAAGGGGGCAACTATGGCTACACCTTC. It translates to CASSLKGGNYGYTF.

The V call is TRBV30, the J call TRBJ1-2; D is possibly TRBD1 (6 bases). Trimming cost V 0 bases and J 5 bases, with 10 bases left between them. CDR3 length: 13 residues. Germline V gene sequence: CDR1 GTSNPN, CDR2 SVGIG (reference sequence). CDR3 nucleotides: TGTGCCTGGAGTGTAGGCAGGGGATATGGCTACACCTTC. Encoded protein: CAWSVGRGYGYTF.

This rearrangement joins TRBV4-1 to TRBJ1-6; 10 nucleotides match TRBD1. J lost 7 bases, V lost 0 bases, and 0 bases had no gene match. Germline-derived CDR1 and CDR2 are MGHRA and YSYEKL. The CDR3 contains 15 residues. CDR3 region: CASSQEGQGNSPLHF. The CDR3 coding sequence is TGCGCCAGCAGCCAAGAGGGACAGGGGAATTCACCCCTCCACTTT.

With respect to this clone: A junction boundary mismatches the germline segment, possibly from a read error. This chain joins TRBV7-7 and TRBJ2-7; 9 bases line up with TRBD1. This CDR3 spans 14 amino acids. Looked up from germline, CDR1 is SSHAT and CDR2 is FNYEAQ (reference sequence). The CDR3 region has the DNA TGTGCTAGCAGCTTACAGGGGGCGACGCACGAGCAGTACTTC. This sequence encodes CASSLQGATHEQYF. Full variable domain (rest looked up from reference TRBV7-7 and TRBJ2-7): GAGVSQSPRYKVTKRGQDVTLRCDPISSHATLYWYQQALGQGPEFLTYFNYEAQPDKSGLPSDRFSAERPEGSISTLTIQRTEQRDSAMYRCASSLQGATHEQYFGPGTRLTVT.

J is TRBJ2-7 and V is TRBV5-4; a weak D match, TRBD2 (5 bases). The CDR3 consists of 13 residues. Trimming stripped 10 bases from V and 5 bases from J, with 19 bases between. Germline CDR1 is SGHNT and CDR2 is YYREEE (reference sequence). The CDR3 loop is CALTGENRHEQYF. The CDR3 nucleotides are TGTGCCCTCACCGGGGAGAATCGCCACGAGCAGTACTTC. The full variable domain, in which reference TRBV5-4 and TRBJ2-7 provide the parts outside the CDR3, is ETGVTQSPTHLIKTRGQQVTLRCSSQSGHNTVSWYQQALGQGPQFIFQYYREEENGRGNFPPRFSGLQFPNYSSELNVNALELDDSALYLCALTGENRHEQYFGPGTRLTVT.

This rearrangement joins TRBV19 to TRBJ2-7, with 14 positions matching TRBD2. The CDR3 contains 17 residues. Losses at the gene ends were 5 bases for V and 3 bases for J; bases not matched to a gene: 9. Per the germline V gene, CDR1 is LNHDA and CDR2 is SQIVND (reference sequence). CDR3 in amino acids: CASSPGTSGSGGYEQYF. CDR3 nucleotides: TGTGCCAGTAGTCCCGGGACTAGCGGGAGTGGGGGCTACGAGCAGTACTTC.

This chain connects TRBV5-5 to TRBJ2-5, with 8 nucleotides matching TRBD2. The CDR3 loop spans 17 amino acids. The germline gives CDR1 SGHKS, CDR2 YYEKEE (reference sequence). Losses at the gene ends were 0 bases for V and 5 bases for J; bases not matched to a gene: 12. The CDR3 here is CASSLAYAAGVVETQYF. The CDR3 nucleotides are TGTGCCAGCAGCTTGGCCTACGCAGCGGGGGTTGTTGAGACCCAGTACTTC.

This chain links TRBV28 with TRBJ1-2; D uncertain. The V gene lost 7 bases and the J gene lost 4 bases, with 10 bases spanning the gap. The CDR3 is 12 amino acids. The germline gives CDR1 MDHEN, CDR2 SYDVKM. The CDR3 is CASTQDTYGYTF. Written as DNA, the CDR3 is TGTGCCAGCACCCAAGACACCTATGGCTACACCTTC.